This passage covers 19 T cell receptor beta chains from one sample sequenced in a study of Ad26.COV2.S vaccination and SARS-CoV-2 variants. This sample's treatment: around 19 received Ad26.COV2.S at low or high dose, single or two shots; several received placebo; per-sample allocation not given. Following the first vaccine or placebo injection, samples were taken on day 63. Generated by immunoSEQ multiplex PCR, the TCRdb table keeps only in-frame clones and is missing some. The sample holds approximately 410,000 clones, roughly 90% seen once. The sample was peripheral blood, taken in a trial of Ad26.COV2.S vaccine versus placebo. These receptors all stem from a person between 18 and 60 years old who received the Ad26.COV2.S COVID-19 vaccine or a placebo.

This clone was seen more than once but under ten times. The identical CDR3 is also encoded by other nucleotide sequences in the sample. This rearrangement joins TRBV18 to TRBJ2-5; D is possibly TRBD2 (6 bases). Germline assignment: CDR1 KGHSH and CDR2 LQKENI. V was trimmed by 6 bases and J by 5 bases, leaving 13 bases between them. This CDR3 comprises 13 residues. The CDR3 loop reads CASSQQGGETQYF. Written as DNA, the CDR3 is TGTGCCAGCTCCCAGCAGGGAGGCGAGACCCAGTACTTC.

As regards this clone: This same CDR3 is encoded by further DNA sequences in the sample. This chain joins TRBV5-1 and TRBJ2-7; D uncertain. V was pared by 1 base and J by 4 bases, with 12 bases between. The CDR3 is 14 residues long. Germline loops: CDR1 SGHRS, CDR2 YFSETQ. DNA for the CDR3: TGCGCCAGCAGCTTGCAGGCGTCGTCTTACGAGCAGTACTTC. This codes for CASSLQASSYEQYF.

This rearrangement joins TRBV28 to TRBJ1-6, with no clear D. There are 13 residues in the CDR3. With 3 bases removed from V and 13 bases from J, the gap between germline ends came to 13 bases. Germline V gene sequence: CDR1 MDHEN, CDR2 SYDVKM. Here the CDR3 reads CASSFSPERPLHF. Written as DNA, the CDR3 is TGTGCCAGCAGTTTTTCCCCCGAGAGGCCCCTCCACTTT.

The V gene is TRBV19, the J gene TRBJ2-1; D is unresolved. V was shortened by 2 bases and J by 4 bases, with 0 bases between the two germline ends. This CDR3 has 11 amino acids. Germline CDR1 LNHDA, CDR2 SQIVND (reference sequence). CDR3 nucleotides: TGTGCCAGTAGTATATACAATGAGCAGTTCTTC. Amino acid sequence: CASSIYNEQFF.

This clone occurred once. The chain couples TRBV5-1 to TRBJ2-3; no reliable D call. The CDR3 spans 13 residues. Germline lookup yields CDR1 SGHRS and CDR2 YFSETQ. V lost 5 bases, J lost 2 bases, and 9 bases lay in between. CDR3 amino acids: CASRQTPTDTQYF. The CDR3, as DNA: TGCGCCAGCAGGCAGACCCCCACAGATACGCAGTATTTT.

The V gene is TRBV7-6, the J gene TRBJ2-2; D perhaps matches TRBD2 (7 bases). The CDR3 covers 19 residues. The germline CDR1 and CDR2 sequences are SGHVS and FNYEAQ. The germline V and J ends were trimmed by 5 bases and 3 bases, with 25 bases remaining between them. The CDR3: CASSPIRTVPAGDTGELFF. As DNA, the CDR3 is TGTGCCAGCAGCCCGATCAGGACAGTCCCCGCGGGGGACACCGGGGAGCTGTTTTTT. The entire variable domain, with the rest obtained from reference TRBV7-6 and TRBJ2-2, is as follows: GAGVSQSPRYKVTKRGQDVALRCDPISGHVSLYWYRQALGQGPEFLTYFNYEAQQDKSGLPNDRFSAERPEGSISTLTIQRTEQRDSAMYRCASSPIRTVPAGDTGELFFGEGSRLTVL.

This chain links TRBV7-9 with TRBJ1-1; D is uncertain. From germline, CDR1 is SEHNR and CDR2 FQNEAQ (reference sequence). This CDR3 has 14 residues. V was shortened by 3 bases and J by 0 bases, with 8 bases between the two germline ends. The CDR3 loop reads CASSLPALNTEAFF. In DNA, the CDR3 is TGTGCCAGCAGCTTGCCAGCCTTGAACACTGAAGCTTTCTTT.

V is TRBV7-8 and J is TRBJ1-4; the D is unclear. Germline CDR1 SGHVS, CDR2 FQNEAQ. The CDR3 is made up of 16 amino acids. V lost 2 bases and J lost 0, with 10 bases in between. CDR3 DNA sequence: TGTGCCAGCAGCTTACCTCCCCAGGCAACTAATGAAAAACTGTTTTTT. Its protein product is CASSLPPQATNEKLFF.

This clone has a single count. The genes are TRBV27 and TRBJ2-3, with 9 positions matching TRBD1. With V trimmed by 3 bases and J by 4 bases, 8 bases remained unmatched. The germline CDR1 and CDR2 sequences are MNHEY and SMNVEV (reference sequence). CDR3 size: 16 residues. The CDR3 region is CASSFWDRVSPDTQYF. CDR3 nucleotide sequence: TGTGCCAGCAGTTTCTGGGACAGGGTTTCCCCAGATACGCAGTATTTT.

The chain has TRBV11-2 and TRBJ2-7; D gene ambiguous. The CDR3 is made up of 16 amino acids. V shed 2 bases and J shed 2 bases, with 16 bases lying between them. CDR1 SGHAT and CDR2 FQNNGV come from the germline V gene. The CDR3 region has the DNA TGTGCCAGCAGCTTACGTTCCTTAGTGGATCCCTACGAGCAGTACTTC. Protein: CASSLRSLVDPYEQYF.

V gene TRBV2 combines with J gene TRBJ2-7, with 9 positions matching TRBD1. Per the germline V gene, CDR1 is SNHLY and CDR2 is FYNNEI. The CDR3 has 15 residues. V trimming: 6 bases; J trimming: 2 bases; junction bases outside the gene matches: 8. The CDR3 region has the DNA TGTGCCAGCAGAGAGACAGGGGGGGGAACCTACGAGCAGTACTTC. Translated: CASRETGGGTYEQYF.

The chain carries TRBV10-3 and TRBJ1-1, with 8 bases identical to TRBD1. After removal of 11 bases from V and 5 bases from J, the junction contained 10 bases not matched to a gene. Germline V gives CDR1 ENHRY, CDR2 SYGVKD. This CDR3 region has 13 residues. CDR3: CAATGGLMTEAFF. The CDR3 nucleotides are TGTGCCGCCACAGGGGGGTTGATGACTGAAGCTTTCTTT.

The CDR3 sequence: CASSPRGLGDTEAFF. In DNA form, the CDR3 reads TGTGCCAGCAGCCCCCGGGGGCTAGGGGACACTGAAGCTTTCTTT. The chain carries TRBV11-2 and TRBJ1-1, with D perhaps matching TRBD1 (6 bases). CDR3 length equals 15 residues. Germline lookup yields CDR1 SGHAT and CDR2 FQNNGV. V lost 5 bases and J lost 3, with 16 bases in between.

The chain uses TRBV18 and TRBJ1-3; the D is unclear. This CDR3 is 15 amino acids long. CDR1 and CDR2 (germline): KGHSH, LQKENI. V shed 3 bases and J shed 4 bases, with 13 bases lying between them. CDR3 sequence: CASSPTRERGNTIYF. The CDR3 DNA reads TGTGCCAGCTCACCGACAAGGGAGCGGGGAAACACCATATATTTT.

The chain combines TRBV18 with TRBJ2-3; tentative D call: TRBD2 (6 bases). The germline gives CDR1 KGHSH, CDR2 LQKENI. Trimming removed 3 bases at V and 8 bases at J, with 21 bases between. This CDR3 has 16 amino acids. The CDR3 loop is CASSPGTSIEQRTQYF. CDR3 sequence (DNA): TGTGCCAGCTCACCTGGGACTTCGATCGAACAGCGTACGCAGTATTTT.

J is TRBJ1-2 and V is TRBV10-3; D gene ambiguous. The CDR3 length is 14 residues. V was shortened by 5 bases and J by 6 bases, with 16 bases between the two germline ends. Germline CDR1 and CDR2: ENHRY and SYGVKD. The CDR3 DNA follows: TGTGCCATCAGTAGCGGACGGAAGATAGATGGCTACACCTTC. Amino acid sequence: CAISSGRKIDGYTF.

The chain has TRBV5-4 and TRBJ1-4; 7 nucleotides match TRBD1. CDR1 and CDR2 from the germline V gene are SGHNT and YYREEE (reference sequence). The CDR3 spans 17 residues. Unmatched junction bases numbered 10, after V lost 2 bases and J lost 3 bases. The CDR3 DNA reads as TGTGCCAGCAGCTTACTCAGGGGGGCTGAGGCTAATGAAAAACTGTTTTTT. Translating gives CASSLLRGAEANEKLFF.

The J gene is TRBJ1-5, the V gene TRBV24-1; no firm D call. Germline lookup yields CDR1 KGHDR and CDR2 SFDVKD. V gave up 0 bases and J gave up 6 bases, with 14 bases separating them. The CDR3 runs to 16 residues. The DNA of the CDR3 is TGTGCCACCAGTGATTTGCCCCTGTCTGCGGTTCAGCCCCAGCATTTT. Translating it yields CATSDLPLSAVQPQHF.

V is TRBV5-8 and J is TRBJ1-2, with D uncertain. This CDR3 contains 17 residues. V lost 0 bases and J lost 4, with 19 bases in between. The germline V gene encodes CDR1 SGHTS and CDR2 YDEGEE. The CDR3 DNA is TGTGCCAGCAGCTTGGCAGTCATTGTGGGCGCAGGCTATGGCTACACCTTC. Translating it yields CASSLAVIVGAGYGYTF.